The 20 T cell receptor beta chains reported below all come from one sample, sequenced in a study of CD8+CD57+ T cells in acquired aplastic anemia. Genomic DNA templated the TCR beta VDJ and CDR3 profiling. Via MiXCR, TCRdb re-called the reads, giving one row per CDR3 protein. The sample lists about 220,000 distinct CDR3 sequences, around half occurring once. All sequencing subjects had displayed CD8+CD57+ cell expansion on flow cytometry. Sequencing input: sorted CD4+, CD8+, or CD8+CD57+ T cells (not recorded which) from PBMCs. Every receptor here comes from a human donor with aplastic anemia.

This clonotype was seen only a few times. The rearrangement joins TRBV27 to TRBJ1-1; D unresolved. Germline V gene data show CDR1 as MNHEY and CDR2 as SMNVEV (reference sequence). Trimming cost V 5 bases and J 0 bases, with 10 bases left between them. The CDR3 is 14 amino acids. CDR3 DNA: TGTGCCAGCAGTGTTCCGGGGATGAACACTGAAGCTTTCTTT. Translating gives CASSVPGMNTEAFF.

In its sample, this clonotype was seen once. This sequence may be a read error, since a much larger clone differs from it by one base. The V call is TRBV9, the J call TRBJ2-3; 7 bases are a match to TRBD2. Germline V lookup: CDR1 SGDLS, CDR2 YYNGEE. The CDR3 has 16 amino acids. The CDR3 nucleotides are TGTGCCAGCAGCGTCTCAGGCGGGGGTTTCACAGATACGCTGTATTTT. Its translation: CASSVSGGGFTDTLYF.

Turning to this clonotype: The germline gene is not matched at one end of the junction; a read error may be the cause. The chain employs TRBV6-1 and TRBJ2-5, with D perhaps TRBD1 (6 bases). The CDR3 sequence is 13 residues long. Germline V gene sequence: CDR1 MNHNS, CDR2 SASEGT. The CDR3 protein is CAGSSGERETQYF. CDR3 sequence (DNA): TGTGCCGGCAGTTCAGGGGAGAGAGAGACCCAGTACTTC.

This clonotype was counted between two and nine times. A single base separates this from a much larger clone, so it may be a read error. This chain uses TRBV24-1 with TRBJ2-7; tentatively, D is TRBD1 (6 bases). Germline V gives CDR1 KGHDR, CDR2 SFDVKD. This CDR3 contains 13 residues. The CDR3, as DNA: TGTGCCACCAGTGCAGGGGAATTGTACGTGCAGTACTTC. Translated: CATSAGELYVQYF.

This clonotype was counted at least ten times. V is TRBV7-9 and J is TRBJ2-1, with D tentatively TRBD1 (5 bases). The CDR3 totals 14 residues. V dropped 2 bases and J dropped 4 bases, with 9 bases sitting between them. Germline V gene lookup returns CDR1 SEHNR and CDR2 FQNEAQ (reference sequence). The DNA of the CDR3 is TGTGCCAGCAGCTTATTGGGGCTATACAATGAGCAGTTCTTC. This encodes CASSLLGLYNEQFF. Full variable domain (rest looked up from reference TRBV7-9 and TRBJ2-1): DTGVSQNPRHKITKRGQNVTFRCDPISEHNRLYWYRQTLGQGPEFLTYFQNEAQLEKSRLLSDRFSAERPKGSFSTLEIQRTEQGDSAMYLCASSLLGLYNEQFFGPGTRLTVL.

Worth noting for this clonotype: A much larger clone lies a single base off, so this may be a read error. The rearrangement links TRBV7-3 to TRBJ2-5, with D possibly being TRBD1 (6 bases). Trimming took 5 bases from V and 3 from J, leaving 13 bases between them. The CDR3 totals 14 residues. Germline CDR1 SGHTA, CDR2 FQGTGA. Written as DNA, the CDR3 is TGTGCCAGCAGCCCCAAAACAGGGAAAGAGACCCAGTACTTC. It translates to CASSPKTGKETQYF.

This chain joins TRBV6-6 and TRBJ1-2; D perhaps matches TRBD1 (5 bases). The V and J ends lost 2 bases and 4 bases respectively, with 11 bases between them. There are 14 residues in the CDR3. Germline-derived CDR1 and CDR2 are MNHNY and SVGAGI (reference sequence). The CDR3 region has the DNA TGTGCCAGCAGTTACAGGCAGGGAGGCTATGGCTACACCTTC. It translates to CASSYRQGGYGYTF.

V usage is TRBV7-3 and J usage is TRBJ2-3; D is possibly TRBD2 (6 bases). The CDR3 has 14 amino acids. Germline CDR1 is SGHTA and CDR2 is FQGTGA. Deletions cut 7 bases from V and 2 bases from J, with 13 bases between. DNA of the CDR3: TGTGCCAGCACCCGGGACTTAGTCACAGATACGCAGTATTTT. Translation: CASTRDLVTDTQYF.

The chain recombines TRBV24-1 with TRBJ2-7, with a weak D call TRBD2 (6 bases). V lost 5 bases and J 0 bases, leaving 13 bases between the germline ends. Germline V CDR1 and CDR2: KGHDR, SFDVKD. This CDR3 comprises 15 residues. Here the CDR3 DNA reads TGTGCCACCAGTGTTGGCGGGGTGGGCTCCTACGAGCAGTACTTC. Its translation is CATSVGGVGSYEQYF.

Points on this clonotype: This may be a read error, as it is one base from a much larger clone. Likely a read error: the CDR3 ends without its conserved phenylalanine or tryptophan. This sequence joins TRBV7-9 and TRBJ1-6; D uncertain. The CDR3 is 16 amino acids. The V gene's germline CDR1 is SEHNR and CDR2 FQNEAQ (reference sequence). V gave up 5 bases and J gave up 5 bases, with 16 bases separating them. The CDR3, as DNA: TGTGCCAGCAGCCCTGACAAGGGTGTCGATAATTCACCCCTCCACCTT. This codes for CASSPDKGVDNSPLHL.

This clonotype was detected once. The rearrangement joins TRBV7-3 to TRBJ1-2; 12 nucleotides agree with TRBD1. This CDR3 has 15 residues. J was trimmed by 8 bases and V by 0 bases; bases with no gene match: 4. Germline V gene lookup returns CDR1 SGHTA and CDR2 FQGTGA. CDR3 loop: CASSLTGQGAGGYTF. In DNA form, the CDR3 reads TGTGCCAGCAGCTTAACGGGACAGGGGGCAGGGGGCTACACCTTC.

This clonotype was seen at least ten times. The chain recombines TRBV9 with TRBJ1-6; no reliable D call. Trimming left V 3 bases short and J 14 bases short, with 6 bases between. Looked up from germline, CDR1 is SGDLS and CDR2 is YYNGEE. The CDR3 extends over 10 amino acids. The CDR3 sequence is CASSGESLHF. In DNA form, the CDR3 reads TGTGCCAGCAGCGGTGAGTCCCTCCACTTT.

This clonotype was seen at least ten times. This rearrangement joins TRBV12-3 or TRBV12-4 to TRBJ2-2; 10 bases fit TRBD1. The CDR3 has 15 amino acids. Unmatched junction bases numbered 1, after V lost 5 bases and J lost 1 base. Here the CDR3 reads CASSDRGLNTGELFF. DNA of the CDR3: TGTGCCAGCAGTGACAGGGGGCTGAACACCGGGGAGCTGTTTTTT.

This clonotype came up many times. The V call is TRBV20-1, the J call TRBJ2-1; D ambiguous. CDR1 is DFQATT, CDR2 SNEGSKA, per germline (reference sequence). This CDR3 comprises 15 residues. V lost 0 bases to trimming and J lost 1 base, with 10 bases between them. The CDR3 DNA is TGCAGTGCTAGAGATCGTGAAAATTCCTACAATGAGCAGTTCTTC. The encoded protein is CSARDRENSYNEQFF.

The chain joins TRBV7-3 to TRBJ2-1; TRBD2 matches at 8 bases. The CDR3 is made up of 15 amino acids. V lost 1 base, J lost 7 bases, and 6 bases stayed unmatched. The germline gives CDR1 SGHTA, CDR2 FQGTGA. CDR3: CASSLSGGWGNEQFF. CDR3 bases: TGTGCCAGCAGCTTAAGCGGGGGGTGGGGAAATGAGCAGTTCTTC.

This clonotype was counted at least ten times. The CDR3 protein is CASRVGTEAFF. CDR3 coding DNA: TGTGCCAGCCGCGTTGGGACTGAAGCTTTCTTT. V gene TRBV12-3 or TRBV12-4 combines with J gene TRBJ1-1; no firm D call. The CDR3 is 11 amino acids. Trimming removed 8 bases from V and 5 bases from J, with 9 bases in between.

V and J are TRBV7-3 and TRBJ1-4; D is unresolved. Per germline, CDR1 SGHTA and CDR2 FQGTGA. This CDR3 has 12 residues. V was trimmed by 5 bases and J by 5 bases, leaving 6 bases between them. The CDR3 reads CASSPTNEKLFF. The CDR3 nucleotides read TGTGCCAGCAGCCCTACGAATGAAAAACTGTTTTTT. The full variable domain, in which reference TRBV7-3 and TRBJ1-4 provide the parts outside the CDR3, is GAGVSQTPSNKVTEKGKYVELRCDPISGHTALYWYRQSLGQGPEFLIYFQGTGAADDSGLPNDRFFAVRPEGSVSTLKIQRTERGDSAVYLCASSPTNEKLFFGSGTQLSVL.

The chain has TRBV7-8 and TRBJ2-1, with no clear D. The CDR3 is made up of 11 amino acids. Germline assignment: CDR1 SGHVS and CDR2 FQNEAQ. Trimming took off 5 bases at V and 8 bases at J, with 7 bases between the two ends. CDR3 region: CASSPQYEQFF. The CDR3 DNA follows: TGTGCCAGCAGCCCTCAGTATGAGCAGTTCTTC.

This chain links TRBV7-9 with TRBJ1-2; D is uncertain. Trimming left V 4 bases short and J 5 bases short, with 17 bases between. Germline V lookup: CDR1 SEHNR, CDR2 FQNEAQ (reference sequence). There are 15 residues in the CDR3. The CDR3 loop is CASSSHHLGRYGYTF. The CDR3 DNA reads as TGTGCCAGCAGCTCGCATCATCTAGGCCGGTATGGCTACACCTTC. Looking up the rest from reference TRBV7-9 and TRBJ1-2 gives the full variable domain: DTGVSQNPRHKITKRGQNVTFRCDPISEHNRLYWYRQTLGQGPEFLTYFQNEAQLEKSRLLSDRFSAERPKGSFSTLEIQRTEQGDSAMYLCASSSHHLGRYGYTFGSGTRLTVV.

The table lists this clonotype with many counts. This sequence joins TRBV6-4 and TRBJ1-2, with D possibly matching TRBD1 (5 bases). Trimming stripped 0 bases from V and 8 bases from J, with 16 bases between. The CDR3 spans 15 residues. CDR1 is MRHNA and CDR2 is SNTAGT in the germline V gene. This CDR3 is CASSDSGDSLGGYTF. The CDR3 DNA follows: TGTGCCAGCAGTGACTCCGGAGACAGCTTGGGAGGCTACACCTTC.